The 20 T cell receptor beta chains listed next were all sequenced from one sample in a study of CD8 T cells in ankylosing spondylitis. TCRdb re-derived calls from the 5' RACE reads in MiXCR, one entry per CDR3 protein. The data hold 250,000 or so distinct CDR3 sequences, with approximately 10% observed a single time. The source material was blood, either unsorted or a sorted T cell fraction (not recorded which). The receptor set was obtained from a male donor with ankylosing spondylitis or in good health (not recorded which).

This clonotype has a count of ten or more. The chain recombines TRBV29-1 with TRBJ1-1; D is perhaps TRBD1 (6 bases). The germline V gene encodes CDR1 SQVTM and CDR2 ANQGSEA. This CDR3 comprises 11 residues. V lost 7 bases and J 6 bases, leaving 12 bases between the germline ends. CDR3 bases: TGCAGCGGTACAACAGGGTCTGAAGCTTTCTTT. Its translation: CSGTTGSEAFF.

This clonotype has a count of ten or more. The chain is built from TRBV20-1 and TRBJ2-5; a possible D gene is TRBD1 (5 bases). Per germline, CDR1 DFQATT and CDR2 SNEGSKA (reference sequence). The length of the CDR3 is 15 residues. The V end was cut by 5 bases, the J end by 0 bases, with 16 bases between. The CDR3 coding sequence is TGCAGTGCTTCCGCGACAGATTCTTACCAAGAGACCCAGTACTTC. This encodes CSASATDSYQETQYF.

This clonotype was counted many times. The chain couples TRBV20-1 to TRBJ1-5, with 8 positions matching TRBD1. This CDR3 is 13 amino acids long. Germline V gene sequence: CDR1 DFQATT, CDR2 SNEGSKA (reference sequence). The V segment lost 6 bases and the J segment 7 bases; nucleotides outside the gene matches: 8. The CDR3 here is CSAKQGGRQPQHF. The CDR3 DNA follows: TGCAGTGCCAAACAGGGGGGTAGGCAGCCCCAGCATTTT.

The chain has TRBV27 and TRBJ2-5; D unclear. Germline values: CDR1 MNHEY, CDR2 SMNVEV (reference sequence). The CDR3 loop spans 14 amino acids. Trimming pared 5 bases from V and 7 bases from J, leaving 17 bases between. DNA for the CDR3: TGTGCCAGCAGTGGATTGGGTTCGAAAGCGACCCAGTACTTC. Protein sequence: CASSGLGSKATQYF.

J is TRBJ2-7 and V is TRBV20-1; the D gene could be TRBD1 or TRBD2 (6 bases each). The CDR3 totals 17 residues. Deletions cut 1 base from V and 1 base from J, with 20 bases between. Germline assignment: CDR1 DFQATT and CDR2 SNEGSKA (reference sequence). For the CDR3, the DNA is TGCAGTGCTAGAGGAAATTGGGCGAGGGGGGTTTCCTACGAGCAGTACTTC. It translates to CSARGNWARGVSYEQYF.

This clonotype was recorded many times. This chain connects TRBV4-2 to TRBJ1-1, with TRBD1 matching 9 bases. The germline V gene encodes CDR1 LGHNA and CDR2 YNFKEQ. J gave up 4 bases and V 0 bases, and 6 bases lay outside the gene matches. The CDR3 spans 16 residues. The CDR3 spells CASSQDRDRGGTEAFF. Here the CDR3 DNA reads TGTGCCAGCAGCCAAGATAGAGACAGGGGGGGCACTGAAGCTTTCTTT.

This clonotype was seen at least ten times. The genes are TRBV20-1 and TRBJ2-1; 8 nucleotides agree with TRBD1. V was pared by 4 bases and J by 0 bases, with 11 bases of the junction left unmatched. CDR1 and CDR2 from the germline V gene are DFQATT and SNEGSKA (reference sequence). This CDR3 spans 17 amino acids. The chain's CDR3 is CSAIPQGAGYSYNEQFF. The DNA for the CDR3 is TGCAGTGCTATCCCCCAGGGGGCTGGATACTCCTACAATGAGCAGTTCTTC.

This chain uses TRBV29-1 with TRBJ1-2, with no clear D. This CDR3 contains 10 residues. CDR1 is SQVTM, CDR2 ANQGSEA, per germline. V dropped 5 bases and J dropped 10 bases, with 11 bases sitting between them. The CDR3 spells CSVLEVHYTF. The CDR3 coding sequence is TGCAGCGTTTTGGAGGTCCACTACACCTTC.

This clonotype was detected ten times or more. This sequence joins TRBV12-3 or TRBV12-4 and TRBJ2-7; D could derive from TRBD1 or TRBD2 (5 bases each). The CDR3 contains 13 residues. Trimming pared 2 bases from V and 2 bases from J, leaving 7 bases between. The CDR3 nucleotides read TGTGCCAGCAGTTTAATGGGGGCCTACGAGCAGTACTTC. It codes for CASSLMGAYEQYF.

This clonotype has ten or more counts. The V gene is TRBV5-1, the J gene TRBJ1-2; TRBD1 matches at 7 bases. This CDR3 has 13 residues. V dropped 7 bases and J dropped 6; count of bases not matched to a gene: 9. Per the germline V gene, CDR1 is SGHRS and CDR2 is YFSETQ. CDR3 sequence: CASSGAGGDGYTF. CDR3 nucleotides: TGCGCCAGCTCGGGAGCAGGGGGTGATGGCTACACCTTC.

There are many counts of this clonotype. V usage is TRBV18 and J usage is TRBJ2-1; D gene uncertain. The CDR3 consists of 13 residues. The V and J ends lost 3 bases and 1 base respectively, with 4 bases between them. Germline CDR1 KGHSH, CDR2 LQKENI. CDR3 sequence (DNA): TGTGCCAGCTCACCCCAATCCTACAATGAGCAGTTCTTC. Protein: CASSPQSYNEQFF.

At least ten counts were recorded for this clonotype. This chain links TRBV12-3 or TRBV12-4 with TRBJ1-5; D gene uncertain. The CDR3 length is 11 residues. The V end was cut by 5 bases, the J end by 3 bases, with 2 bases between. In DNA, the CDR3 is TGTGCCAGCAGTGTCAATCAGCCCCAGCATTTT. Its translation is CASSVNQPQHF.

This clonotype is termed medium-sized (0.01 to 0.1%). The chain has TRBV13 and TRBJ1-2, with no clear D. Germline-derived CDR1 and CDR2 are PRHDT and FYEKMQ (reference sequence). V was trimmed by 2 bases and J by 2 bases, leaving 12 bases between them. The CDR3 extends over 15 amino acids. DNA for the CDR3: TGTGCCAGCAGCTTATCCGGGCTACCAAACTATGGCTACACCTTC. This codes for CASSLSGLPNYGYTF.

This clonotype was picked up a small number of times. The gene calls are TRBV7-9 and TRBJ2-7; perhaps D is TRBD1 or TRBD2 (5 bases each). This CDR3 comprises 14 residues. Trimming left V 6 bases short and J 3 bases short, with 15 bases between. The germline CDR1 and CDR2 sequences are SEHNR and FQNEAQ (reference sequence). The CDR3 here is CASRQSGTDYEQYF. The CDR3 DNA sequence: TGTGCCAGCAGACAATCCGGGACCGACTACGAGCAGTACTTC.

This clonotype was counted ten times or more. CDR3 protein: CASSRQLLEAFF. DNA of the CDR3: TGTGCCAGCAGCCGACAGCTCTTGGAAGCTTTCTTT. The V call is TRBV7-9, the J call TRBJ1-1; D possibly corresponds to TRBD1 (5 bases). With 5 bases removed from V and 8 bases from J, the gap between germline ends came to 12 bases. From germline, CDR1 is SEHNR and CDR2 FQNEAQ (reference sequence). The CDR3 totals 12 residues.

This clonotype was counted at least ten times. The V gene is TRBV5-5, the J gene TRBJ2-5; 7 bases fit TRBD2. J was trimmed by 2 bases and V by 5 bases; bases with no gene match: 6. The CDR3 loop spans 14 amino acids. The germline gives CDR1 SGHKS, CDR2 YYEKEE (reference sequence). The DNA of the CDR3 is TGTGCCAGCAGACGAGCGGGAACACAAGAGACCCAGTACTTC. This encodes CASRRAGTQETQYF.

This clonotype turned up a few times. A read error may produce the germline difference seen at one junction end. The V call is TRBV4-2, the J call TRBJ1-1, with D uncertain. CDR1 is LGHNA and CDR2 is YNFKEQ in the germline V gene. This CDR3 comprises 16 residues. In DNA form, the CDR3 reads TGTGCCAGCAGCAAAGATTTAATAGCTCTGAAGGTCGTAGCTTTCTTT. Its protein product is CASSKDLIALKVVAFF.

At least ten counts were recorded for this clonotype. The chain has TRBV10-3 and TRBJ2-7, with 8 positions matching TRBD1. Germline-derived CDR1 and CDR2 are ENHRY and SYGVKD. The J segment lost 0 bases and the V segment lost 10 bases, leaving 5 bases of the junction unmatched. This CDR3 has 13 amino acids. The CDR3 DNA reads TGTGCCACCAGGACAGGGACCTCCTACGAGCAGTACTTC. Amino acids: CATRTGTSYEQYF.

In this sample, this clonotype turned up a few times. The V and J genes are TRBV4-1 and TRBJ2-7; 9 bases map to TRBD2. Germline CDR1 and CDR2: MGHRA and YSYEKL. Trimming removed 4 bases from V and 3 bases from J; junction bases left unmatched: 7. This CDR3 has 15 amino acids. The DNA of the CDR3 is TGCGCCAGCAGCCTCATAGCGGGGGCCCTCTACGAGCAGTACTTC. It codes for CASSLIAGALYEQYF.

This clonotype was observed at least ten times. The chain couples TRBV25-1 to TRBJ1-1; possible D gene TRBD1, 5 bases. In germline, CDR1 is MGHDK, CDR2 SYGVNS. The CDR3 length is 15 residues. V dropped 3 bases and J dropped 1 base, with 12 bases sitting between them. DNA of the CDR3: TGTGCCAGCAGTGAGTGGACATCCGGGAACACTGAAGCTTTCTTT. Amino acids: CASSEWTSGNTEAFF.